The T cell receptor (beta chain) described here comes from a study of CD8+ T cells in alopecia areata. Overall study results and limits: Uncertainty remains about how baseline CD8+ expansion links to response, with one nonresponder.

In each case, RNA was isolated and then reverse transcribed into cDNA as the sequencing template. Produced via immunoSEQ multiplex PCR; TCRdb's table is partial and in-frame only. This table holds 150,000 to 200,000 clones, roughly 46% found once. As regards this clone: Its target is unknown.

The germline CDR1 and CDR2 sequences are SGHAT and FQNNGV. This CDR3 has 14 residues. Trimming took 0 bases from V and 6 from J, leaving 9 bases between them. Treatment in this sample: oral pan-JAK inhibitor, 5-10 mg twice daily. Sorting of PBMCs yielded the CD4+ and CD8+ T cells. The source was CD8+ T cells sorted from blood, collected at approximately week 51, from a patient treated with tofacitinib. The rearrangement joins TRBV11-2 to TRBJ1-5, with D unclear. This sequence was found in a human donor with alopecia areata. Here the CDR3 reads CASSLDISSQPQHF. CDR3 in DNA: TGTGCCAGCAGCTTAGATATCAGCTCTCAGCCCCAGCATTTT.